The 4 T cell receptor beta chains listed next were all sequenced from one sample in a study of blood T cell repertoires in COVID-19. Produced via immunoSEQ multiplex PCR; TCRdb's table is partial and in-frame only. The sample includes some 250,000 clones, 86% of them seen just once. Input material: peripheral blood. The receptors come from a man older than 75 with acute or convalescent COVID-19.

Points on this clone: An end of the junction does not agree with germline; a read error may underlie this. The chain uses TRBV7-7 and TRBJ2-2; TRBD1 agrees at 7 bases. The CDR3 is 16 residues long. The germline V gene has CDR1 SSHAT and CDR2 FNYEAQ (reference sequence). DNA for the CDR3: TGTGCTAGCAGCTTAGATCGGACAGGAGCAACCGGGGAGCTGTTTTTT. Translation gives CASSLDRTGATGELFF.

The V gene is TRBV5-6, the J gene TRBJ2-3; 8 bases line up with TRBD1. With 0 bases clipped from V and 2 bases from J, the junction kept 8 bases outside the gene matches. The CDR3 is made up of 17 amino acids. CDR1 SGHDT and CDR2 YYEEEE come from the germline V gene. CDR3 in amino acids: CASSLAGGSPPTDTQYF. CDR3 nucleotide sequence: TGTGCCAGCAGCTTGGCAGGGGGCTCTCCGCCCACAGATACGCAGTATTTT.

V and J are TRBV3-1 (or the pseudogene TRBV3-2) and TRBJ1-2; the match to TRBD1 covers 10 bases. The J segment lost 6 bases and the V segment lost 1 base, leaving 11 bases of the junction unmatched. Per the germline V gene, CDR1 is LGHDT and CDR2 is YNNKEL (reference sequence). This CDR3 contains 17 residues. The DNA of the CDR3 is TGTGCCAGCAGCCAAGGAATGGCCGGGACAGGGGACGATGGCTACACCTTC. Its translation: CASSQGMAGTGDDGYTF.

The chain uses TRBV7-9 and TRBJ1-1; no clear D. Germline CDR1 SEHNR, CDR2 FQNEAQ (reference sequence). The V gene lost 4 bases and the J gene lost 0 bases, with 12 bases spanning the gap. The CDR3 spans 15 residues. The CDR3 region has the DNA TGTGCCAGCAGCTCCCAAGTTTACATGAACACTGAAGCTTTCTTT. Its protein product is CASSSQVYMNTEAFF.